This TCR beta chain was retrieved from a study (dated by TCRdb to 2016 to 2018). In this sample, this clonotype turned up a few times. No antigen is known for it. Base-call qualities are not available, and no considerably larger clone is one nucleotide away. Library preparation was by RT-PCR. The listed sequencing device is Illumina MiSeq. TCRdb handled the public reads itself, with Q25 trimming in fastp and clone calling in MiXCR, and kept productive beta chains. Here each entry gathers all rows of one CDR3 protein and keeps the most common genes and DNA. The sample table records almost 700,000 distinct CDR3 sequences; over 12% of these occur just once. The ten largest clones take up 3.6% of the sample. The receptor's source is a female donor in good health, serving as a healthy control. The material sequenced was memory CD4+ T cells from blood.

The CDR3 amino acid sequence is: CSAGRYEAFF. The sequenced DNA: TGCAGTGCTGGGAGATACGAAGCTTTCTTT. The sequence joins TRBV20-1 to TRBJ1-1; confidence is insufficient to name the D gene. Looking up the germline V gene (reference sequence) yields CDR1 DFQATT and CDR2 SNEGSKA. The CDR3 contains 10 residues, cysteine and phenylalanine counted. Only CDR3 DNA is held: 30 bases, read in frame from base 1. Trimming takes 5 bases from V and 8 bases from J, and the germline ends sit 9 bases apart.